These T cell receptor beta chains were read from a single sample in a study of cytomegalovirus exposure and HLA in healthy donors. The table came from immunoSEQ multiplex PCR; TCRdb's copy has only in-frame clones and leaves some out. Among approximately 190,000 clones listed, roughly four fifths were seen once. Material: PBMCs. The receptors were gathered from a boy aged 2 to 10 in good health and CMV-seronegative. The CDR3 runs from the conserved cysteine through the conserved F or W. Each record gives: CDR3 DNA, CDR3 protein, V gene, J gene, D gene. The D gene is left open where the match is weak.

CDR3 DNA: TGCGCCAGCAGCCCGGACAGGGGTAACTATGGCTACACCTTC
CDR3 protein: CASSPDRGNYGYTF
V gene: TRBV4-3
J gene: TRBJ1-2
D gene: TRBD1

CDR3 DNA: TGTGCCAGTAGTGCCCCTGGGGGGAGCTCCTACGAGCAGTACTTC
CDR3 protein: CASSAPGGSSYEQYF
V gene: TRBV19
J gene: TRBJ2-7
D gene: .

CDR3 DNA: TGTGCCAGCAGCAAAACTACGCCCCCGAGCGATGAGCAGTTCTTC
CDR3 protein: CASSKTTPPSDEQFF
V gene: TRBV21-1
J gene: TRBJ2-1
D gene: .

CDR3 DNA: TGTGCCAGCAGTGTGGGGGTTGGGCAGGGGAACAATGAGCAGTTCTTC
CDR3 protein: CASSVGVGQGNNEQFF
V gene: TRBV6-4
J gene: TRBJ2-1
D gene: .

CDR3 DNA: TGCAGTGTCACAGGGTTGGCGGACGCTTTCTTT
CDR3 protein: CSVTGLADAFF
V gene: TRBV20-1
J gene: TRBJ1-1
D gene: .

CDR3 DNA: TGTGCCAGCAGCTTAGCCCCTCAGGGGAGTAAGGATGGCTACACCTTC
CDR3 protein: CASSLAPQGSKDGYTF
V gene: TRBV7-9
J gene: TRBJ1-2
D gene: .

CDR3 DNA: TGTGCCAGCAGTTTTACAGGGGCCACTGAAGCTTTCTTT
CDR3 protein: CASSFTGATEAFF
V gene: TRBV7-3
J gene: TRBJ1-1
D gene: TRBD1

CDR3 DNA: TGTGCCAGCAGCCGGGGACTAGCGGGGGGCCTCTACAATGAGCAGTTCTTC
CDR3 protein: CASSRGLAGGLYNEQFF
V gene: TRBV7-6
J gene: TRBJ2-1
D gene: TRBD2

CDR3 DNA: TGCGCCAGCAGCTTGGACGGTGGGCGGGCCCAGTACTTC
CDR3 protein: CASSLDGGRAQYF
V gene: TRBV5-1
J gene: TRBJ2-5
D gene: .

CDR3 DNA: TGTGCCAGCAGCACCGGGTCCAGAGGATACGAGCAGTACTTC
CDR3 protein: CASSTGSRGYEQYF
V gene: TRBV7-8
J gene: TRBJ2-7
D gene: .